The rows below give T cell receptor beta chains drawn from one sample of a study of blood T cell repertoires in COVID-19. The method was immunoSEQ multiplex PCR; TCRdb's version includes in-frame clones alone and lacks a portion of them. This sample has 85,000 to 100,000 clones; around 81% occur once, and the top ten carry nearly 9%. Material: peripheral blood. The receptor set was obtained from a man aged 45-65 years who had recovered from COVID-19. Both conserved end residues are part of each CDR3. A D gene is named only where the DNA matches it firmly. Size values are once, few and many counts, or a class for expanded clones, and some rows have none.

j_gene: TRBJ2-1
v_gene: TRBV5-1
abundance: .
d_gene: .
CDR3aa: CASSPQPTGTPTYNEQFF
CDR3nt: TGCGCCAGCAGTCCTCAGCCCACCGGGACTCCGACCTACAATGAGCAGTTCTTC

j_gene: TRBJ1-5
v_gene: TRBV4-3
abundance: .
d_gene: .
CDR3aa: CASSQVAGGNQPQHF
CDR3nt: TGCGCCAGCAGCCAAGTGGCAGGGGGCAATCAGCCCCAGCATTTT

j_gene: TRBJ1-1
v_gene: TRBV11-3
abundance: .
d_gene: .
CDR3aa: CASSLEGNTEAFF
CDR3nt: TGTGCCAGCAGCTTAGAGGGCAACACTGAAGCTTTCTTT

j_gene: TRBJ1-2
v_gene: TRBV10-1
abundance: .
d_gene: TRBD1
CDR3aa: CASRHDRGQEVNYGYTF
CDR3nt: TGCGCCAGCAGACACGACAGGGGGCAGGAAGTTAACTATGGCTACACCTTC

j_gene: TRBJ1-4
v_gene: TRBV5-1
abundance: .
d_gene: TRBD1
CDR3aa: CASSIGTAKNEKLFF
CDR3nt: TGCGCCAGCAGCATAGGGACAGCTAAGAATGAAAAACTGTTTTTT

j_gene: TRBJ2-1
v_gene: TRBV7-2
abundance: .
d_gene: TRBD2
CDR3aa: CASSWRSGLAGSNEQFF
CDR3nt: TGTGCCAGCAGCTGGAGGTCGGGACTAGCGGGGTCCAATGAGCAGTTCTTC

j_gene: TRBJ1-4
v_gene: TRBV11-1
abundance: .
d_gene: .
CDR3aa: CASSLGRGPEKLFF
CDR3nt: TGTGCCAGCAGCTTAGGGCGCGGCCCCGAAAAACTGTTTTTT

j_gene: TRBJ1-5
v_gene: TRBV7-9
abundance: .
d_gene: TRBD1
CDR3aa: CASSFQGDQPQHF
CDR3nt: TGTGCCAGCAGCTTTCAGGGGGATCAGCCCCAGCATTTT

j_gene: TRBJ1-5
v_gene: TRBV7-3
abundance: .
d_gene: .
CDR3aa: CASSQTPSQPQHF
CDR3nt: TGTGCCAGCAGCCAAACGCCTAGTCAGCCCCAGCATTTT

j_gene: TRBJ2-2
v_gene: TRBV6-5
abundance: .
d_gene: .
CDR3aa: CASSLPVGELFF
CDR3nt: TGTGCCAGCAGTTTACCGGTCGGGGAGCTGTTTTTT

j_gene: TRBJ2-7
v_gene: TRBV4-2
abundance: .
d_gene: TRBD1
CDR3aa: CASSRRVDREDSYEQYF
CDR3nt: TGTGCCAGCAGCCGTAGAGTGGACAGGGAGGACTCCTACGAGCAGTACTTC

j_gene: TRBJ1-5
v_gene: TRBV19
abundance: once
d_gene: TRBD1
CDR3aa: CASSRTGFGQPQHF
CDR3nt: TGTGCCAGTAGTCGGACAGGGTTCGGTCAGCCCCAGCATTTT

j_gene: TRBJ2-5
v_gene: TRBV7-9
abundance: .
d_gene: TRBD1
CDR3aa: CASGPGQGMRETQYF
CDR3nt: TGTGCCAGCGGACCGGGACAGGGCATGAGGGAGACCCAGTACTTC

j_gene: TRBJ2-3
v_gene: TRBV9
abundance: once
d_gene: TRBD1
CDR3aa: CASSLDQPTGVSADTQYF
CDR3nt: TGTGCCAGCAGCCTCGATCAGCCGACAGGGGTTTCAGCAGATACGCAGTATTTT

j_gene: TRBJ2-1
v_gene: TRBV11-3
abundance: .
d_gene: .
CDR3aa: CASSSASYWGHNEQFF
CDR3nt: TGTGCCAGCAGCTCGGCCTCATATTGGGGCCACAATGAGCAGTTCTTC

j_gene: TRBJ2-3
v_gene: TRBV4-3
abundance: .
d_gene: TRBD2
CDR3aa: CASSQGTSGSYTQYF
CDR3nt: TGCGCCAGCAGCCAAGGGACTAGCGGGAGTTATACGCAGTATTTT

j_gene: TRBJ1-6
v_gene: TRBV18
abundance: few
d_gene: .
CDR3aa: CASSRSGPLHF
CDR3nt: TGTGCCAGCTCACGGAGTGGACCCCTCCACTTT

j_gene: TRBJ2-3
v_gene: TRBV9
abundance: .
d_gene: TRBD2
CDR3aa: CASSVRGDTDTQYF
CDR3nt: TGTGCCAGCAGCGTACGGGGGGACACAGATACGCAGTATTTT

j_gene: TRBJ1-2
v_gene: TRBV5-4
abundance: .
d_gene: .
CDR3aa: CASSPKSGVRGYTF
CDR3nt: TGTGCCAGCAGCCCGAAATCGGGAGTAAGAGGCTACACCTTC

j_gene: TRBJ2-5
v_gene: TRBV3-1/TRBV3-2
abundance: .
d_gene: .
CDR3aa: CASGEGGETQYF
CDR3nt: TGTGCCAGCGGGGAGGGGGGTGAGACCCAGTACTTC

j_gene: TRBJ1-6
v_gene: TRBV20-1
abundance: once
d_gene: .
CDR3aa: CSASSTGNSPLHF
CDR3nt: TGCAGTGCTAGTTCTACAGGGAATTCACCCCTCCACTTT

j_gene: TRBJ1-3
v_gene: TRBV27
abundance: .
d_gene: .
CDR3aa: CASSLLPPSGNTIYF
CDR3nt: TGTGCCAGCAGTTTACTCCCTCCGTCTGGAAACACCATATATTTT

j_gene: TRBJ1-1
v_gene: TRBV18
abundance: .
d_gene: .
CDR3aa: CASSPQQYTEAFF
CDR3nt: TGTGCCAGCTCACCACAACAGTACACTGAAGCTTTCTTT

j_gene: TRBJ2-2
v_gene: TRBV28
abundance: .
d_gene: TRBD1
CDR3aa: CASSQRQGGNTGELFF
CDR3nt: TGTGCCAGCAGTCAGAGACAGGGGGGGAACACCGGGGAGCTGTTTTTT

j_gene: TRBJ2-3
v_gene: TRBV5-1
abundance: .
d_gene: .
CDR3aa: CASTNQGITDTQYF
CDR3nt: TGCGCCAGCACCAACCAGGGTATCACAGATACGCAGTATTTT

j_gene: TRBJ1-5
v_gene: TRBV10-1
abundance: once
d_gene: .
CDR3aa: CASSDISVRQPQHF
CDR3nt: TGCGCCAGCAGTGACATTAGTGTGCGCCAGCCCCAGCATTTT

j_gene: TRBJ2-7
v_gene: TRBV28
abundance: .
d_gene: .
CDR3aa: CASSTRIEQYF
CDR3nt: TGTGCCAGCAGTACTAGAATCGAGCAGTACTTC

j_gene: TRBJ2-5
v_gene: TRBV11-2
abundance: once
d_gene: .
CDR3aa: CASSLALGSLETQYF
CDR3nt: TGTGCCAGCAGCTTAGCGTTAGGGAGCCTAGAGACCCAGTACTTC

j_gene: TRBJ1-5
v_gene: TRBV19
abundance: .
d_gene: TRBD1
CDR3aa: CASSSTGAYYSNQPQHF
CDR3nt: TGTGCCAGTAGTTCAACAGGGGCATATTATAGCAATCAGCCCCAGCATTTT

j_gene: TRBJ1-2
v_gene: TRBV28
abundance: .
d_gene: TRBD1
CDR3aa: CASGDRVYGYTF
CDR3nt: TGTGCCAGCGGGGACAGGGTTTATGGCTACACCTTC

j_gene: TRBJ1-6
v_gene: TRBV28
abundance: .
d_gene: .
CDR3aa: CASTVVYNSPLHF
CDR3nt: TGTGCCAGCACTGTTGTTTATAATTCACCCCTCCACTTT

j_gene: TRBJ1-6
v_gene: TRBV24-1
abundance: .
d_gene: .
CDR3aa: CATSDLAEAVYNSPLHF
CDR3nt: TGTGCCACCAGTGACCTTGCGGAGGCCGTTTATAATTCACCCCTCCACTTT

j_gene: TRBJ1-3
v_gene: TRBV6-2/TRBV6-3
abundance: .
d_gene: .
CDR3aa: CASSYEDSRNTIYF
CDR3nt: TGTGCCAGCAGTTACGAGGACAGCCGAAACACCATATATTTT

j_gene: TRBJ2-5
v_gene: TRBV30
abundance: .
d_gene: .
CDR3aa: CAWTGASQETQYF
CDR3nt: TGTGCCTGGACAGGGGCCAGCCAAGAGACCCAGTACTTC

j_gene: TRBJ2-7
v_gene: TRBV3-1/TRBV3-2
abundance: .
d_gene: TRBD2
CDR3aa: CASSLVAGVEQYF
CDR3nt: TGTGCCAGCAGCTTGGTAGCGGGAGTCGAGCAGTACTTC

j_gene: TRBJ2-7
v_gene: TRBV11-2
abundance: .
d_gene: TRBD2
CDR3aa: CASSLEVVWGRGYEQYF
CDR3nt: TGTGCCAGCAGCTTAGAGGTCGTTTGGGGGAGGGGCTACGAGCAGTACTTC

j_gene: TRBJ1-2
v_gene: TRBV5-1
abundance: .
d_gene: .
CDR3aa: CASRPLDSYYGYTF
CDR3nt: TGCGCCAGCAGGCCCCTCGACAGTTACTATGGCTACACCTTC

j_gene: TRBJ2-7
v_gene: TRBV15
abundance: .
d_gene: .
CDR3aa: CATSRVGREAYEQYF
CDR3nt: TGTGCCACCAGCAGAGTGGGCAGGGAGGCCTACGAGCAGTACTTC

j_gene: TRBJ2-3
v_gene: TRBV9
abundance: .
d_gene: TRBD2
CDR3aa: CASSSRGGVFTDTQYF
CDR3nt: TGTGCCAGCAGCTCCCGGGGGGGTGTATTCACAGATACGCAGTATTTT

j_gene: TRBJ1-5
v_gene: TRBV18
abundance: once
d_gene: .
CDR3aa: CASSAEHSNQPQHF
CDR3nt: TGTGCCAGCTCAGCTGAACATAGCAATCAGCCCCAGCATTTT

j_gene: TRBJ2-3
v_gene: TRBV5-5
abundance: .
d_gene: TRBD1
CDR3aa: CASSSTGTAPTDTQYF
CDR3nt: TGTGCCAGCAGCTCCACCGGGACAGCGCCCACAGATACGCAGTATTTT

j_gene: TRBJ2-1
v_gene: TRBV5-1
abundance: .
d_gene: TRBD2
CDR3aa: CASSTLAGGLNEQFF
CDR3nt: TGCGCCAGCAGCACACTAGCGGGGGGGCTCAATGAGCAGTTCTTC

j_gene: TRBJ1-4
v_gene: TRBV30
abundance: .
d_gene: .
CDR3aa: CAWSVGGNEKLFF
CDR3nt: TGTGCCTGGAGTGTGGGGGGAAACGAAAAACTGTTTTTT

j_gene: TRBJ2-7
v_gene: TRBV6-6
abundance: .
d_gene: TRBD2
CDR3aa: CASSRGGLAGLGEQYF
CDR3nt: TGTGCCAGCAGTCGGGGTGGACTAGCGGGACTGGGGGAGCAGTACTTC

j_gene: TRBJ2-7
v_gene: TRBV15
abundance: few
d_gene: TRBD1
CDR3aa: CATSRDRILSYEQYF
CDR3nt: TGTGCCACCAGCCGGGACAGAATACTCTCCTACGAGCAGTACTTC

j_gene: TRBJ2-1
v_gene: TRBV6-6
abundance: .
d_gene: .
CDR3aa: CASSRDGHFLGNEQFF
CDR3nt: TGTGCCAGCAGTCGAGACGGACACTTTCTGGGCAATGAGCAGTTCTTC

j_gene: TRBJ2-5
v_gene: TRBV4-1
abundance: .
d_gene: .
CDR3aa: CASSQEQGGETQYF
CDR3nt: TGCGCCAGCAGCCAAGAGCAGGGAGGAGAGACCCAGTACTTC

j_gene: TRBJ1-6
v_gene: TRBV9
abundance: .
d_gene: .
CDR3aa: CASSVESMNSPLHF
CDR3nt: TGTGCCAGCAGCGTAGAATCCATGAATTCACCCCTCCACTTT

j_gene: TRBJ2-3
v_gene: TRBV28
abundance: .
d_gene: TRBD2
CDR3aa: CASRLGTTTDTQYF
CDR3nt: TGTGCCAGCAGACTGGGGACTACCACAGATACGCAGTATTTT

j_gene: TRBJ1-2
v_gene: TRBV3-1/TRBV3-2
abundance: .
d_gene: TRBD1
CDR3aa: CASSPWTGIEGYTF
CDR3nt: TGTGCCAGCAGCCCATGGACAGGGATCGAGGGCTACACCTTC

j_gene: TRBJ2-7
v_gene: TRBV5-1
abundance: .
d_gene: TRBD1
CDR3aa: CASSPDRVSYEQYF
CDR3nt: TGCGCCAGCAGCCCGGACAGGGTCTCCTACGAGCAGTACTTC

j_gene: TRBJ2-7
v_gene: TRBV7-8
abundance: .
d_gene: TRBD1
CDR3aa: CASSPGTGGREQYF
CDR3nt: TGTGCCAGCAGCCCCGGGACAGGGGGCAGGGAGCAGTACTTC

j_gene: TRBJ2-1
v_gene: TRBV2
abundance: .
d_gene: .
CDR3aa: CASSALDSKSANEQFF
CDR3nt: TGTGCCAGCAGTGCCCTGGACAGTAAGTCGGCAAATGAGCAGTTCTTC

j_gene: TRBJ1-4
v_gene: TRBV7-2
abundance: once
d_gene: .
CDR3aa: CASSSFATNEKLFF
CDR3nt: TGTGCCAGCAGCTCGTTTGCAACTAATGAAAAACTGTTTTTT

j_gene: TRBJ2-7
v_gene: TRBV7-3
abundance: .
d_gene: TRBD1
CDR3aa: CASSFSGGPYEQYF
CDR3nt: TGTGCCAGCAGCTTTTCAGGGGGCCCCTACGAGCAGTACTTC

j_gene: TRBJ2-1
v_gene: TRBV19
abundance: .
d_gene: .
CDR3aa: CASSRGVYNEQFF
CDR3nt: TGTGCCAGTAGTCGGGGAGTTTACAATGAGCAGTTCTTC

j_gene: TRBJ1-6
v_gene: TRBV19
abundance: few
d_gene: .
CDR3aa: CASSIPGSPLHF
CDR3nt: TGTGCCAGTAGTATTCCGGGTTCACCCCTCCACTTT